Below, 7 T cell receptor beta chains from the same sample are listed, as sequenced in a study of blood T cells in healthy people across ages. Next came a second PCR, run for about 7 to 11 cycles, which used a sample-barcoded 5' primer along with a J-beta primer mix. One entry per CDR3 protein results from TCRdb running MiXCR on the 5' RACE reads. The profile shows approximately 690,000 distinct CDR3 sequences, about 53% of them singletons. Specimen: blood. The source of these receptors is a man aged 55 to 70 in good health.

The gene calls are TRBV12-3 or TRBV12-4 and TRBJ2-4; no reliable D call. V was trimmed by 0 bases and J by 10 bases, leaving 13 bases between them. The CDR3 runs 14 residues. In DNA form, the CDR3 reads TGTGCCAGCAGTTTAGCGGCCTTCTCCGGAATTCAGTACTTC. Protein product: CASSLAAFSGIQYF.

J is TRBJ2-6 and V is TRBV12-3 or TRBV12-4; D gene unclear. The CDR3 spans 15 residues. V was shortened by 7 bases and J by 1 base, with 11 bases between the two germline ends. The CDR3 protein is CASNQNPSGANVLTF. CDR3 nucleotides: TGTGCCAGCAATCAGAATCCATCTGGGGCCAACGTCCTGACTTTC.

CDR3 residues: CAISEMGEQYF. Written as DNA, the CDR3 is TGTGCCATCAGTGAGATGGGCGAGCAGTACTTC. The chain carries TRBV10-3 and TRBJ2-1; D uncertain. Gene TRBJ2-7 matches the end of the DNA better, so the J call may be wrong. Germline CDR1 reads ENHRY; CDR2 reads SYGVKD. The CDR3 contains 11 residues.

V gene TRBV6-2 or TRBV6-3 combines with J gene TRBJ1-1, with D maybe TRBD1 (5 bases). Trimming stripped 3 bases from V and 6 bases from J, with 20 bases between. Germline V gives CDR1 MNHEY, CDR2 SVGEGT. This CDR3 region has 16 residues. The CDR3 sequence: CASSYFRGDRGPEAFF. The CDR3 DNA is TGTGCCAGCAGTTATTTCCGGGGGGACCGGGGACCTGAAGCTTTCTTT.

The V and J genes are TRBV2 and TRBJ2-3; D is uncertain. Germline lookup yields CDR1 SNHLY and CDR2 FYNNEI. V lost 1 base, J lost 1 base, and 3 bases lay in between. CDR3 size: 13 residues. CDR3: CASSEDGTDTQYF. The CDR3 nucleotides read TGTGCCAGCAGTGAAGACGGCACAGATACGCAGTATTTT.

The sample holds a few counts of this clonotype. This chain's CDR3 is CASSDRGLGRETQYF. CDR3 DNA: TGTGCCAGCTCAGACAGGGGATTGGGACGAGAGACCCAGTACTTC. The J gene is TRBJ2-7, the V gene TRBV25-1; 8 bases line up with TRBD1. The J call may be faulty, since TRBJ2-5 better matches the DNA end. The CDR3 contains 15 residues. Germline V lookup: CDR1 MGHDK, CDR2 SYGVNS.

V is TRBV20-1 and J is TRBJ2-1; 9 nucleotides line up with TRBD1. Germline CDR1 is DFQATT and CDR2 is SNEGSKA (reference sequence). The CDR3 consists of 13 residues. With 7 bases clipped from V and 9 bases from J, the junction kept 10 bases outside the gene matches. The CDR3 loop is CSGPSTGGSEQFF. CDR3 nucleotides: TGCAGTGGTCCCTCTACAGGGGGCAGTGAGCAGTTCTTC.